The 20 T cell receptor beta chains below all came from one sample that was sequenced in a study of OX40 agonist ivuxolimab in advanced cancers. Sequenced by immunoSEQ multiplex PCR; TCRdb stores in-frame clones only, minus some. The sample includes approximately 40,000 clones, more than 70% of them seen just once. The source was CD4+ or CD8+ T cells sorted from blood, collected in a trial of the OX40 agonist ivuxolimab. The receptors originated from an adult with an advanced solid tumor such as melanoma, head and neck, liver or kidney cancer.

This chain joins TRBV2 and TRBJ2-7; 11 bases line up with TRBD2. The V segment lost 7 bases and the J segment 5 bases; nucleotides outside the gene matches: 4. CDR1 and CDR2 (germline): SNHLY, FYNNEI. This CDR3 comprises 13 residues. CDR3 DNA: TGTGCCAGCACTACTAGCGGGAGCCACGAGCAGTACTTC. Translating it yields CASTTSGSHEQYF.

V and J are TRBV29-1 and TRBJ2-3; D is undetermined. From germline, CDR1 is SQVTM and CDR2 ANQGSEA. CDR3 length: 12 amino acids. Trimming shortened V by 3 bases and J by 0 bases, and 4 bases separated the two germline ends. CDR3 amino acids: CSVEVSTDTQYF. CDR3 sequence (DNA): TGCAGCGTTGAGGTCAGCACAGATACGCAGTATTTT.

The chain is built from TRBV6-1 and TRBJ2-7; D is ambiguous. Germline loops: CDR1 MNHNS, CDR2 SASEGT. V lost 8 bases and J lost 6, with 11 bases in between. The CDR3 extends over 11 amino acids. The chain's CDR3 is CASRKRSEQYF. CDR3 sequence (DNA): TGTGCCAGCCGGAAGAGATCCGAGCAGTACTTC.

The chain carries TRBV6-1 and TRBJ1-1, with D hard to call. Germline V lookup: CDR1 MNHNS, CDR2 SASEGT. The CDR3 covers 10 residues. The V end lost 10 bases, the J end lost 6 bases, and 9 bases lay between the germline ends. The DNA of the CDR3 is TGTGCCACGCGACAATCTGAAGCTTTCTTT. Translating gives CATRQSEAFF.

This clone is termed medium-sized (0.01 to 0.1%). This rearrangement joins TRBV5-5 to TRBJ2-1, with D maybe TRBD1 (5 bases). The CDR3 length is 13 residues. The V gene's germline CDR1 is SGHKS and CDR2 YYEKEE (reference sequence). V was shortened by 2 bases and J by 7 bases, with 10 bases between the two germline ends. The CDR3 is CASSLAGLNEQFF. The CDR3 nucleotides are TGTGCCAGCAGCTTAGCAGGGTTAAATGAGCAGTTCTTC.

This chain links TRBV6-5 with TRBJ1-1, with D possibly matching TRBD1 (5 bases). Germline V CDR1 and CDR2: MNHEY, SVGAGI. V lost 7 bases and J 1 base, leaving 13 bases between the germline ends. The CDR3 contains 14 residues. DNA for the CDR3: TGTGCCAGCATACAAGTCGGACAGAACACTGAAGCTTTCTTT. It yields the protein CASIQVGQNTEAFF.

The chain combines TRBV7-9 with TRBJ1-4; D is uncertain. V was trimmed by 4 bases and J by 4 bases, leaving 10 bases between them. Germline CDR1 reads SEHNR; CDR2 reads FQNEAQ (reference sequence). This CDR3 has 14 residues. The CDR3 loop reads CASSSVENNEKLFF. The CDR3, as DNA: TGTGCCAGCAGCTCAGTGGAGAATAATGAAAAACTGTTTTTT.

The CDR3 reads CASGSPTGMGDTQYF. The DNA for the CDR3 is TGTGCCAGCGGGTCCCCGACAGGGATGGGAGATACGCAGTATTTT. V usage is TRBV27 and J usage is TRBJ2-3; TRBD1 matches 7 bases. The CDR3 is 15 residues long. CDR1 and CDR2 from the germline V gene are MNHEY and SMNVEV (reference sequence). Unmatched junction bases numbered 13, after V lost 8 bases and J lost 5 bases.

This clone was counted once. The gene calls are TRBV7-9 and TRBJ2-2, with D perhaps assigned TRBD1 or TRBD2 (5 bases each). With 7 bases removed from V and 1 base from J, the gap between germline ends came to 16 bases. The CDR3 is 16 amino acids. Germline CDR1 reads SEHNR; CDR2 reads FQNEAQ (reference sequence). CDR3 amino acids: CASTPPGPQNTGELFF. Written as DNA, the CDR3 is TGTGCCAGCACCCCGCCGGGACCGCAGAACACCGGGGAGCTGTTTTTT.

This rearrangement joins TRBV5-1 to TRBJ2-3; D is perhaps TRBD1 or TRBD2 (5 bases each). V was clipped by 2 bases and J by 6 bases, with 16 bases between them. This CDR3 contains 15 residues. Germline V gene data show CDR1 as SGHRS and CDR2 as YFSETQ. The CDR3 loop is CASSFIGPGSDTQYF. The CDR3 DNA reads as TGCGCCAGCAGCTTCATTGGGCCAGGGAGCGATACGCAGTATTTT. The entire variable domain, with the rest obtained from reference TRBV5-1 and TRBJ2-3, is as follows: KAGVTQTPRYLIKTRGQQVTLSCSPISGHRSVSWYQQTPGQGLQFLFEYFSETQRNKGNFPGRFSGRQFSNSRSEMNVSTLELGDSALYLCASSFIGPGSDTQYFGPGTRLTVL.

V is TRBV7-2 and J is TRBJ1-2; D uncertain. Deletions cut 4 bases from V and 4 bases from J, with 16 bases between. The CDR3 loop spans 15 amino acids. CDR1 and CDR2 from the germline V gene are SGHTA and FQGNSA. The chain's CDR3 is CASSSSPILLYGYTF. The CDR3 coding sequence is TGTGCCAGCAGCTCCAGTCCGATCCTCCTCTATGGCTACACCTTC. Complete variable domain (other parts from reference TRBV7-2 and TRBJ1-2): GAGVSQSPSNKVTEKGKDVELRCDPISGHTALYWYRQSLGQGLEFLIYFQGNSAPDKSGLPSDRFSAERTGGSVSTLTIQRTQQEDSAVYLCASSSSPILLYGYTFGSGTRLTVV.

J is TRBJ2-1 and V is TRBV4-1; D possibly uses TRBD1 or TRBD2 (5 bases each). Germline CDR1 is MGHRA and CDR2 is YSYEKL. Deletions cut 5 bases from V and 10 bases from J, with 18 bases between. The CDR3 runs to 14 residues. DNA of the CDR3: TGCGCCAGCAGCACACGTCGGGGCCTGGGGGAGCAGTTCTTC. It yields the protein CASSTRRGLGEQFF.

The genes are TRBV19 and TRBJ2-1, with D unclear. V lost 6 bases and J 0 bases, leaving 12 bases between the germline ends. Germline V gene lookup returns CDR1 LNHDA and CDR2 SQIVND (reference sequence). The CDR3 has 15 residues. CDR3 amino acids: CASRPQGSSYNEQFF. The CDR3, as DNA: TGTGCCAGTAGACCTCAAGGCAGCTCCTACAATGAGCAGTTCTTC.

This rearrangement joins TRBV19 to TRBJ2-3, with 8 bases matching TRBD2. V trimming: 3 bases; J trimming: 4 bases; junction bases outside the gene matches: 3. Germline V gene lookup returns CDR1 LNHDA and CDR2 SQIVND (reference sequence). This CDR3 spans 14 amino acids. The CDR3 sequence is CASSIAREADTQYF. The CDR3, as DNA: TGTGCCAGTAGTATTGCGCGGGAGGCAGATACGCAGTATTTT.

The gene calls are TRBV14 and TRBJ1-2; the D is unclear. Germline assignment: CDR1 SGHDN and CDR2 FVKESK. V lost 4 bases to trimming and J lost 6 bases, with 12 bases between them. This CDR3 has 13 amino acids. CDR3 coding DNA: TGTGCCAGCAGCCCCCGCCGAAACGATGGCTACACCTTC. Amino acid sequence: CASSPRRNDGYTF.

This clone was observed a handful of times. The chain uses TRBV7-9 and TRBJ1-6; D gene ambiguous. The germline gives CDR1 SEHNR, CDR2 FQNEAQ (reference sequence). V was trimmed by 1 base and J by 9 bases, leaving 10 bases between them. The length of the CDR3 is 14 residues. The CDR3 DNA reads as TGTGCCAGCAGCTTAGTCCTTCTGGGTTCACCCCTCCACTTT. Its translation: CASSLVLLGSPLHF.

This chain links TRBV19 with TRBJ2-3, with D unresolved. V lost 2 bases to trimming and J lost 2 bases, with 8 bases between them. The V gene's germline CDR1 is LNHDA and CDR2 SQIVND (reference sequence). The CDR3 is 14 amino acids. The CDR3 DNA reads TGTGCCAGTAGTATAACCCTCTACACAGATACGCAGTATTTT. It codes for CASSITLYTDTQYF. The variable domain in full, with the rest retrieved from reference TRBV19 and TRBJ2-3, is DGGITQSPKYLFRKEGQNVTLSCEQNLNHDAMYWYRQDPGQGLRLIYYSQIVNDFQKGDIAEGYSVSREKKESFPLTVTSAQKNPTAFYLCASSITLYTDTQYFGPGTRLTVL.

The V gene is TRBV15, the J gene TRBJ2-2; 8 bases map to TRBD1. The germline V gene has CDR1 LNHNV and CDR2 YYDKDF (reference sequence). The CDR3 sequence is 15 residues long. The J segment lost 4 bases and the V segment lost 4 bases, leaving 5 bases of the junction unmatched. The CDR3 reads CATSTDRARTGELFF. As DNA, the CDR3 is TGTGCCACCAGCACGGACAGGGCGCGCACCGGGGAGCTGTTTTTT.

The chain is built from TRBV4-2 and TRBJ2-5; 8 nucleotides agree with TRBD2. V trimming: 1 base; J trimming: 6 bases; junction bases outside the gene matches: 10. Germline V gives CDR1 LGHNA, CDR2 YNFKEQ. This CDR3 is built from 16 residues. The CDR3, as DNA: TGTGCCAGCAGCCAAGGATCAGCGGGAGAGAGGAAGACCCAGTACTTC. Amino acid sequence: CASSQGSAGERKTQYF.

The chain has TRBV28 and TRBJ2-7, with no clear D. The CDR3 extends over 10 amino acids. The V gene lost 8 bases and the J gene lost 5 bases, with 7 bases spanning the gap. Germline-derived CDR1 and CDR2 are MDHEN and SYDVKM. The CDR3 bases are TGTGCCAGCGGCCCGAACGAGCAGTACTTC. Protein sequence: CASGPNEQYF.